This TCR beta chain was recorded in a study of identical twins. With 5 bases clipped from V and 6 bases from J, the junction kept 9 bases outside the gene matches. Germline V gene sequence: CDR1 MNHEY, CDR2 SMNVEV (reference sequence). This CDR3 spans 15 amino acids. TCRdb independently ran MiXCR on the 5' RACE reads; one entry per CDR3 protein. The repertoire holds 550,000 to 700,000 distinct CDR3 sequences, with 9.5% to 10% as singletons. The donor group consisted entirely of healthy Caucasians. The same data also went into a second study, on yellow fever vaccine responses in identical twins. Per that paper: Twin vaccine T cell responses reportedly seemed partly convergent, partly personalized.

Input material: PBMCs. The sequence was collected from a woman younger than 35 in good health. This chain links TRBV27 with TRBJ2-1; TRBD2 matches at 8 bases. The CDR3 loop reads CASSPWGGGFNEQFF. As DNA, the CDR3 is TGTGCCAGCAGTCCCTGGGGCGGGGGGTTCAATGAGCAGTTCTTC.